These 8 T cell receptor beta chains originate from one sample sequenced in a study of technical replicates of blood from several donors (dated by TCRdb to 2015 to 2018). The method was the immunoSEQ multiplex PCR assay. TCRdb obtained this table from immuneACCESS and retained in-frame rearrangements with V and J assigned. These tables miss some clones; where compared with another copy, unresolved V genes account for less than half of the shortfall, and the remainder is unexplained. This sample lists 74,000 or so clones; nearly 95% were detected once. Jointly, the top ten make up 0.39% of the sample. Material: T cells isolated from PBMCs. These receptors all come from a human donor in good health.

The rearrangement links TRBV10-3 to TRBJ1-4; 7 bases are a match to TRBD1. This CDR3 has 13 amino acids. Germline loops: CDR1 ENHRY, CDR2 SYGVKD. With V trimmed by 6 bases and J by 8 bases, 6 bases remained unmatched. This CDR3 reads CAISYDRDEKLFF. The CDR3 coding sequence is TGTGCCATCAGCTACGACAGGGACGAAAAACTGTTTTTT.

The J gene is TRBJ2-7, the V gene TRBV19; D is undetermined. CDR3 length: 14 residues. The germline gives CDR1 LNHDA, CDR2 SQIVND (reference sequence). V lost 7 bases and J lost 3, with 16 bases in between. This chain's CDR3 is CASTSEARSYEQYF. In nucleotides, the CDR3 is TGTGCCAGTACCTCAGAGGCTAGGAGCTACGAGCAGTACTTC.

The CDR3 DNA sequence: TGTGCCAGCAGCTTACTAGCGGGAGTAATAACAGATACGCAGTATTTT. Its protein is CASSLLAGVITDTQYF. The genes are TRBV7-6 and TRBJ2-3, with 10 bases lining up with TRBD2. J gave up 3 bases and V 2 bases, and 5 bases lay outside the gene matches. This CDR3 is built from 16 residues. CDR1 is SGHVS and CDR2 is FNYEAQ in the germline V gene.

CDR3 nucleotide sequence: TGTGCCAGCAGCCACAGGGGAGACAGGCTGTACAATGAGCAGTTCTTC. This sequence encodes CASSHRGDRLYNEQFF. The V and J genes are TRBV7-3 and TRBJ2-1, with TRBD1 matching over 7 bases. Germline V gene lookup returns CDR1 SGHTA and CDR2 FQGTGA. The CDR3 loop spans 16 amino acids. The junction had 11 bases not matched to a gene; V was cut back by 5 bases and J by 4 bases.

The rearrangement joins TRBV30 to TRBJ1-5; D gene ambiguous. Per germline, CDR1 GTSNPN and CDR2 SVGIG (reference sequence). The CDR3 totals 14 residues. With 2 bases removed from V and 3 bases from J, the gap between germline ends came to 11 bases. Here the CDR3 DNA reads TGTGCCTGGAGTCAAAAAACAGACAATCAGCCCCAGCATTTT. Translated: CAWSQKTDNQPQHF.

The chain uses TRBV27 and TRBJ1-5; TRBD1 is a possible D gene (6 bases). This CDR3 comprises 16 residues. Between the trimmed V and J ends, which lost 5 bases and 1 base, there was a span of 15 bases. In germline, CDR1 is MNHEY, CDR2 SMNVEV (reference sequence). The CDR3 is CASSPSRGPSNQPQHF. CDR3 coding DNA: TGTGCCAGCAGTCCGTCCAGGGGACCAAGCAATCAGCCCCAGCATTTT.

The rearrangement links TRBV30 to TRBJ1-3; possibly TRBD1 for D (6 bases). CDR3 length equals 13 residues. Trimming shortened V by 7 bases and J by 2 bases, and 12 bases separated the two germline ends. CDR1 GTSNPN and CDR2 SVGIG come from the germline V gene (reference sequence). The CDR3 sequence is CASQGLAGNTIYF. The CDR3 DNA reads TGTGCCTCACAGGGTTTGGCTGGAAACACCATATATTTT.

The V call is TRBV6-6, the J call TRBJ2-7; no clear D. The CDR3 contains 14 residues. CDR1 MNHNY and CDR2 SVGAGI come from the germline V gene (reference sequence). The V gene lost 6 bases and the J gene lost 0 bases, with 12 bases spanning the gap. Written as DNA, the CDR3 is TGTGCCAGCAGCTTAGACAAATTCTCCTACGAGCAGTACTTC. This sequence encodes CASSLDKFSYEQYF.